This T cell receptor (beta chain) is from a study of early T cells in non-severe SARS-CoV-2 infection. Study-wide context: RNA in bulk from unsorted whole blood was sequenced, and chains were unpaired.

The V end was cut by 1 base, the J end by 3 bases, with 7 bases between. The CDR3 totals 13 residues. CDR1 and CDR2 (germline): SGHVS, FQNEAQ. Unique molecular identifier tags were affixed to discrete cDNA molecules. Via MiXCR, TCRdb re-called the 5' RACE reads, giving one row per CDR3 protein. The profile shows around 57,000 distinct CDR3 sequences, about 12% of them singletons. This clonotype was detected only a few times. This receptor was taken from an adult who was a healthcare worker with PCR-confirmed SARS-CoV-2 infection or an uninfected control (not recorded which). Sequences were obtained from whole blood. This sequence joins TRBV7-8 and TRBJ2-7; D gene ambiguous. DNA of the CDR3: TGTGCCAGCAGCTTAGGACTCAGCTACGAGCAGTACTTC. Amino acids: CASSLGLSYEQYF. Drawing the rest from reference TRBV7-8 and TRBJ2-7, the complete variable domain is GAGVSQSPRYKVAKRGQDVALRCDPISGHVSLFWYQQALGQGPEFLTYFQNEAQLDKSGLPSDRFFAERPEGSVSTLKIQRTQQEDSAVYLCASSLGLSYEQYFGPGTRLTVT.